The sequence of this T cell receptor (beta chain) was determined in a study of blood T cell repertoires in COVID-19. TCRdb's copy holds only in-frame clones and misses some; the assay was immunoSEQ multiplex PCR. The sample holds 25,000 to 30,000 clones, 80% to 90% seen once. The germline V and J ends were trimmed by 6 bases and 10 bases, with 13 bases remaining between them. This CDR3 has 12 residues. CDR1 and CDR2 (germline): SNHLY, FYNNEI. The V call is TRBV2, the J call TRBJ2-4, with a possible D match to TRBD2 (6 bases). The sequenced material came from peripheral blood. This sequence originates from a man aged 55 to 70 with acute or convalescent COVID-19. The chain's CDR3 is CASSRDFDIQYF. The DNA for the CDR3 is TGTGCCAGCAGCCGGGACTTCGATATTCAGTACTTC.